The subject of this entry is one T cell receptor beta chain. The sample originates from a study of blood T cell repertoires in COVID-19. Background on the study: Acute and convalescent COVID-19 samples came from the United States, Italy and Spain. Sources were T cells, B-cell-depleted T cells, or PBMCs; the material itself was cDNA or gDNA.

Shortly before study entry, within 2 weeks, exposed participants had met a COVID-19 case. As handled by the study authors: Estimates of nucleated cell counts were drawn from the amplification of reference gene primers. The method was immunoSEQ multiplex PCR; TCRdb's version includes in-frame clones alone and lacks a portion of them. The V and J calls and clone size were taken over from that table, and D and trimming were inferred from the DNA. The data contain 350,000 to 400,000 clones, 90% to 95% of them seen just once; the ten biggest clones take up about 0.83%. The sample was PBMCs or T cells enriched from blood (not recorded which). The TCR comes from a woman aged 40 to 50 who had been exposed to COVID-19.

CDR3 amino acids: CASSPSSYNEQFF. CDR3 in DNA: TGTGCCAGCAGCCCGAGCTCCTACAATGAGCAGTTCTTC. V is TRBV9 and J is TRBJ2-1; D gene unclear. The V gene lost 4 bases and the J gene lost 0 bases, with 5 bases spanning the gap. Germline V CDR1 and CDR2: SGDLS, YYNGEE. The CDR3 length is 13 residues.